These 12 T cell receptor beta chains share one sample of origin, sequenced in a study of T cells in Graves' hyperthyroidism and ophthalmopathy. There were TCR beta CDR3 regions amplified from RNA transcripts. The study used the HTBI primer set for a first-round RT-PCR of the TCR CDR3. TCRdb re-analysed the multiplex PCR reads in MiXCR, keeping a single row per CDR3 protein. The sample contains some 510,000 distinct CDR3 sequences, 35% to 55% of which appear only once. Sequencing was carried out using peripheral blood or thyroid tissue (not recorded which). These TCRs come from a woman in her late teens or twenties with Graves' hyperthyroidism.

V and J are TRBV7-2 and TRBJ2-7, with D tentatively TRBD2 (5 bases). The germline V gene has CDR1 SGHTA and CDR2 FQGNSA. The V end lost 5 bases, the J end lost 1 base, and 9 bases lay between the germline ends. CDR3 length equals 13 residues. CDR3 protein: CTSSQRLSYEQYF. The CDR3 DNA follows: TGTACCAGCAGCCAACGACTATCCTACGAGCAGTACTTC. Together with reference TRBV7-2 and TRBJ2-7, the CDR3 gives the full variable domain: GAGVSQSPSNKVTEKGKDVELRCDPISGHTALYWYRQSLGQGLEFLIYFQGNSAPDKSGLPSDRFSAERTGGSVSTLTIQRTQQEDSAVYLCTSSQRLSYEQYFGPGTRLTVT.

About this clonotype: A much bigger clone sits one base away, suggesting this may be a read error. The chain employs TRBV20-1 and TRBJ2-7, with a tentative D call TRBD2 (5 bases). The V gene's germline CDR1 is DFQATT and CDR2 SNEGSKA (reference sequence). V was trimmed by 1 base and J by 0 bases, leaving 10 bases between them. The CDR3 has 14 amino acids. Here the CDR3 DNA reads TGCAGTGCTAGAGGGACTTCTTTCTCCTACGAGCAGTACTTC. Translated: CSARGTSFSYEQYF.

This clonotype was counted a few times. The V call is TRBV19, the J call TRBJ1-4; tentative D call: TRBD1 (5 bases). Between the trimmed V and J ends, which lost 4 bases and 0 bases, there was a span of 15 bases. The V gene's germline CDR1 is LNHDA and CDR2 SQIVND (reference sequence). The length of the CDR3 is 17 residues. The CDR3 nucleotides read TGTGCCAGTAGTAAGACAGTCGGGGGAGCAACTAATGAAAAACTGTTTTTT. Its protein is CASSKTVGGATNEKLFF.

In nucleotides, the CDR3 is TGTGCCAGCAGCCAAGCCAATTGGGGCACCGGGGAGCTGTTTTTT. The encoded protein is CASSQANWGTGELFF. This chain links TRBV11-2 with TRBJ2-2; D unclear. V was clipped by 5 bases and J by 4 bases, with 14 bases between them. The germline V gene has CDR1 SGHAT and CDR2 FQNNGV. CDR3 length equals 15 residues.

The CDR3 region is CASSRGGNLMNTEAFF. The CDR3, as DNA: TGCGCCAGCAGCCGCGGTGGTAACCTCATGAACACTGAAGCTTTCTTT. The genes are TRBV5-1 and TRBJ1-1; no clear D. The V end lost 4 bases, the J end lost 0 bases, and 16 bases lay between the germline ends. The CDR3 loop spans 16 amino acids. Looked up from germline, CDR1 is SGHRS and CDR2 is YFSETQ.

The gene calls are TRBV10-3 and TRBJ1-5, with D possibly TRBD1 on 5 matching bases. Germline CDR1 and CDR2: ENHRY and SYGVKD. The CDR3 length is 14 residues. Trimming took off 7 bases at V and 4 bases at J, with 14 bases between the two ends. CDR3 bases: TGTGCCATCAAGCGGGACGGACGAAATCAGCCCCAGCATTTT. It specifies CAIKRDGRNQPQHF.

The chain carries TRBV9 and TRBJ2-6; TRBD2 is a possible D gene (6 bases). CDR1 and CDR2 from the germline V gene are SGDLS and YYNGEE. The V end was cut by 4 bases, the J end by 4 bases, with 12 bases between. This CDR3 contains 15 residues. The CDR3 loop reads CASSQGGDGANVLTF. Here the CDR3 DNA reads TGTGCCAGCAGCCAAGGAGGGGACGGGGCCAACGTCCTGACTTTC.

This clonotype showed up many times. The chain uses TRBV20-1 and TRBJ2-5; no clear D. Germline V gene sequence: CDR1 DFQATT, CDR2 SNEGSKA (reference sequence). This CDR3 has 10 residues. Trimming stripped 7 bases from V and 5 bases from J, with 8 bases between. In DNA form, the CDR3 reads TGCAGTGTTCCCCTGGAGACCCAGTACTTC. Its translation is CSVPLETQYF.

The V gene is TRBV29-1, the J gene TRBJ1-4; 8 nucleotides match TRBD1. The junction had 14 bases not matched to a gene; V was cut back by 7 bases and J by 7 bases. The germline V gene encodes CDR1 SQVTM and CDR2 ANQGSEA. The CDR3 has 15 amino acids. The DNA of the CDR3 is TGCAGCGCCCTACGGACAGGGAGCCTTGTTGAAAAACTGTTTTTT. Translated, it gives CSALRTGSLVEKLFF. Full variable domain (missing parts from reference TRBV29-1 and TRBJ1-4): SAVISQKPSRDICQRGTSLTIQCQVDSQVTMMFWYRQQPGQSLTLIATANQGSEATYESGFVIDKFPISRPNLTFSTLTVSNMSPEDSSIYLCSALRTGSLVEKLFFGSGTQLSVL.

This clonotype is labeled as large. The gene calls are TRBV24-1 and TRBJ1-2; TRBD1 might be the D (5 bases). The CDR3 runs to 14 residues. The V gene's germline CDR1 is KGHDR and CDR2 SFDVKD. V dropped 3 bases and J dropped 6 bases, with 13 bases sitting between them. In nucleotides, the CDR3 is TGTGCCACCAGTGATGCGGGACCTGCGAATGGCTACACCTTC. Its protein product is CATSDAGPANGYTF.

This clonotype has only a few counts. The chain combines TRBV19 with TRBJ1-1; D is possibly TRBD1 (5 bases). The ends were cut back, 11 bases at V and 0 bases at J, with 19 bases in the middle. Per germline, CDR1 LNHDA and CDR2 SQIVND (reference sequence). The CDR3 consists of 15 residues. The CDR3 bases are TGTGCCTGGCGTGTTGCAGGGACGATGAACACTGAAGCTTTCTTT. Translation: CAWRVAGTMNTEAFF.

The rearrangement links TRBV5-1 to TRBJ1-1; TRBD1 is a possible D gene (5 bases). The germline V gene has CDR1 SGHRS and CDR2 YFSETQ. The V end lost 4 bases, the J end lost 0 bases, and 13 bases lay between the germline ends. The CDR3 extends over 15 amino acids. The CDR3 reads CASSPSWGMNTEAFF. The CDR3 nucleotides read TGCGCCAGCAGCCCGAGTTGGGGCATGAACACTGAAGCTTTCTTT.